Below, 12 T cell receptor beta chains from the same sample are listed, as sequenced in a study of cytomegalovirus exposure and HLA in healthy donors. In the PCR, 60 Vbeta and 13 Jbeta primers were used. Measured with immunoSEQ multiplex PCR; TCRdb has only the in-frame clones, and not every one. Seen here are 150,000 to 250,000 clones, 65% to 90% observed once, and the top ten hold around 2.3%. Sequenced sample: PBMCs. These receptors all come from a woman in her fifties or sixties in good health and CMV-seronegative.

This clone came up once. The rearrangement links TRBV6-6 to TRBJ2-7; TRBD1 matches 8 bases. The V gene end was trimmed by 5 bases and the J gene end by 6 bases; junction bases not matched to a gene: 6. This CDR3 is 13 amino acids long. CDR1 and CDR2 (germline): MNHNY, SVGAGI (reference sequence). The CDR3 here is CASSRQGFGEQYF. CDR3 in DNA: TGTGCCAGCAGTCGACAGGGGTTCGGCGAGCAGTACTTC.

This clone has just a few counts. The chain uses TRBV11-2 and TRBJ2-1; D may be TRBD2 (5 bases). The length of the CDR3 is 13 residues. Germline V CDR1 and CDR2: SGHAT, FQNNGV. V gave up 1 base and J gave up 10 bases, with 11 bases separating them. The CDR3 DNA reads as TGTGCCAGCAGCTTAGTAGCTCGGGGAGAGCAGTTCTTC. Its protein is CASSLVARGEQFF.

The rearrangement joins TRBV9 to TRBJ1-5, with D tentatively TRBD1 (5 bases). The CDR3 covers 16 residues. Trimming removed 0 bases at V and 6 bases at J, with 16 bases between. The germline V gene has CDR1 SGDLS and CDR2 YYNGEE. CDR3 residues: CASSVGEGSGGQPQHF. DNA of the CDR3: TGTGCCAGCAGCGTAGGGGAGGGGAGCGGGGGTCAGCCCCAGCATTTT.

This sequence joins TRBV5-4 and TRBJ2-3; TRBD1 matches 9 bases. The J segment lost 6 bases and the V segment lost 3 bases, leaving 5 bases of the junction unmatched. The CDR3 length is 14 residues. CDR1 and CDR2 (germline): SGHNT, YYREEE (reference sequence). Here the CDR3 reads CASSWGQGADTQYF. In DNA, the CDR3 is TGTGCCAGCAGCTGGGGACAGGGTGCCGATACGCAGTATTTT.

In its sample, this clone was seen a few times. This chain links TRBV6-1 with TRBJ2-7; D gene ambiguous. CDR3 length equals 14 residues. Germline V lookup: CDR1 MNHNS, CDR2 SASEGT. Trimming took 1 base from V and 0 from J, leaving 7 bases between them. CDR3 amino acids: CASSEVPGSYEQYF. CDR3 DNA: TGTGCCAGCAGTGAAGTTCCGGGCTCCTACGAGCAGTACTTC.

This clone occurred a few times. J is TRBJ1-5 and V is TRBV18, with 9 bases that match TRBD1. This CDR3 is built from 16 residues. Germline V gives CDR1 KGHSH, CDR2 LQKENI. The V gene end was trimmed by 1 base and the J gene end by 2 bases; junction bases not matched to a gene: 3. CDR3 nucleotide sequence: TGTGCCAGCTCACCACAACAGGGGGCGGGCAATCAGCCCCAGCATTTT. Amino acids: CASSPQQGAGNQPQHF.

This chain joins TRBV5-1 and TRBJ2-6; the D gene is possibly TRBD2 (5 bases). CDR1 is SGHRS and CDR2 is YFSETQ in the germline V gene. This CDR3 spans 17 amino acids. Trimming cost V 0 bases and J 0 bases, with 10 bases left between them. DNA of the CDR3: TGCGCCAGCAGCTTGGCCATGGGGAGCTCTGGGGCCAACGTCCTGACTTTC. Its protein product is CASSLAMGSSGANVLTF. Complete variable domain (other parts from reference TRBV5-1 and TRBJ2-6): KAGVTQTPRYLIKTRGQQVTLSCSPISGHRSVSWYQQTPGQGLQFLFEYFSETQRNKGNFPGRFSGRQFSNSRSEMNVSTLELGDSALYLCASSLAMGSSGANVLTFGAGSRLTVL.

The J gene is TRBJ2-1, the V gene TRBV10-3; D is undetermined. This CDR3 spans 13 amino acids. The V and J ends lost 4 bases and 4 bases respectively, with 8 bases between them. Germline V gene lookup returns CDR1 ENHRY and CDR2 SYGVKD. This CDR3 reads CAISARYYNEQFF. Written as DNA, the CDR3 is TGTGCCATCAGTGCTAGATATTACAATGAGCAGTTCTTC.

The CDR3 reads CASSYATSGAPYEQYF. The CDR3 nucleotides read TGTGCCAGCAGTTACGCGACTAGCGGGGCTCCCTACGAGCAGTACTTC. The chain has TRBV6-5 and TRBJ2-7; 11 bases agree with TRBD2. Germline trimming cut 2 bases from V and 2 bases from J; bases unmatched to any gene: 5. CDR1 MNHEY and CDR2 SVGAGI come from the germline V gene. This CDR3 contains 16 residues.

The chain couples TRBV30 to TRBJ2-3; 14 nucleotides agree with TRBD2. This CDR3 has 16 amino acids. Germline assignment: CDR1 GTSNPN and CDR2 SVGIG (reference sequence). The J segment lost 3 bases and the V segment lost 2 bases, leaving 4 bases of the junction unmatched. CDR3: CAWSTGLAGGTDTQYF. CDR3 DNA sequence: TGTGCCTGGAGTACTGGACTAGCGGGGGGAACAGATACGCAGTATTTT.

V is TRBV7-3 and J is TRBJ1-2, with no clear D. This CDR3 comprises 14 residues. CDR1 and CDR2 from the germline V gene are SGHTA and FQGTGA. V dropped 5 bases and J dropped 3 bases, with 13 bases sitting between them. For the CDR3, the DNA is TGTGCCAGCAGCCAATCAGCAGGCGACTATGGCTACACCTTC. Translating gives CASSQSAGDYGYTF.

The chain uses TRBV18 and TRBJ2-3; D is unresolved. Trimming stripped 5 bases from V and 0 bases from J, with 6 bases between. This CDR3 is built from 13 residues. Germline values: CDR1 KGHSH, CDR2 LQKENI. The CDR3, as DNA: TGTGCCAGCTCAGTCTCTAGCACAGATACGCAGTATTTT. Its translation is CASSVSSTDTQYF. Filled out from reference TRBV18 and TRBJ2-3, the complete variable domain reads NAGVMQNPRHLVRRRGQEARLRCSPMKGHSHVYWYRQLPEEGLKFMVYLQKENIIDESGMPKERFSAEFPKEGPSILRIQQVVRGDSAAYFCASSVSSTDTQYFGPGTRLTVL.